A single sample gave rise to the 29 T cell receptor beta chains below, sequenced in a study of blood T cell repertoires in COVID-19. Sequenced by immunoSEQ multiplex PCR; TCRdb stores in-frame clones only, minus some. Here the sample spans tens of thousands of clones, approximately 84% being singletons. The sequencing input was peripheral blood. Receptors were obtained from a human donor with active or convalescent COVID-19. The donor label of this sample is uncertain.

The gene calls are TRBV2 and TRBJ1-2; 8 bases are a match to TRBD1. V lost 7 bases to trimming and J lost 6 bases; unmatched junction nucleotides: 7. Germline-derived CDR1 and CDR2 are SNHLY and FYNNEI. The CDR3 totals 13 residues. The CDR3 spells CASTRTGKDGYTF. In nucleotides, the CDR3 is TGTGCCAGCACCCGGACAGGGAAGGATGGCTACACCTTC.

The V gene is TRBV19, the J gene TRBJ2-3; 9 bases map to TRBD1. Germline V gene sequence: CDR1 LNHDA, CDR2 SQIVND (reference sequence). V lost 6 bases and J lost 5; bases outside the gene matches: 3. This CDR3 contains 13 residues. CDR3 protein: CASSDRGGDTQYF. CDR3 nucleotide sequence: TGTGCCAGTAGCGACAGGGGGGGAGATACGCAGTATTTT.

This clone was counted a few times. The chain joins TRBV9 to TRBJ1-5, with a weak D call TRBD1 (5 bases). This CDR3 spans 15 amino acids. Germline-derived CDR1 and CDR2 are SGDLS and YYNGEE. Trimming took off 3 bases at V and 6 bases at J, with 16 bases between the two ends. The CDR3 coding sequence is TGTGCCAGCAGCGCTTCAGGGAATCTCGGTCAGCCCCAGCATTTT. Protein product: CASSASGNLGQPQHF.

The chain has TRBV7-2 and TRBJ2-3; 7 bases map to TRBD2. There are 12 residues in the CDR3. The germline gives CDR1 SGHTA, CDR2 FQGNSA. V trimming: 3 bases; J trimming: 8 bases; junction bases outside the gene matches: 2. In nucleotides, the CDR3 is TGTGCCAGCAGCTTCTCGGGGGGTACGCAGTATTTT. The encoded protein is CASSFSGGTQYF.

J is TRBJ1-1 and V is TRBV7-2, with 9 bases fitting TRBD1. This CDR3 region has 15 residues. After removal of 0 bases from V and 1 base from J, the junction contained 0 bases not matched to a gene. Germline V lookup: CDR1 SGHTA, CDR2 FQGNSA. The CDR3 nucleotides are TGTGCCAGCAGCTTAGCGGGACAGGGGAACACTGAAGCTTTCTTT. Protein: CASSLAGQGNTEAFF.

This clone has more than one count but fewer than ten. This chain links TRBV18 with TRBJ1-5; D is ambiguous. Trimming shortened V by 4 bases and J by 2 bases, and 15 bases separated the two germline ends. CDR1 is KGHSH, CDR2 LQKENI, per germline. The CDR3 is 16 residues long. The CDR3 reads CASSRRASGGNQPQHF. Here the CDR3 DNA reads TGTGCCAGCTCACGAAGGGCGAGCGGGGGCAATCAGCCCCAGCATTTT.

The chain links TRBV11-2 to TRBJ1-5; D is uncertain. Germline CDR1 reads SGHAT; CDR2 reads FQNNGV. Trimming stripped 1 base from V and 3 bases from J, with 10 bases between. This CDR3 contains 15 residues. CDR3 residues: CASSLVGRYNQPQHF. The CDR3 DNA reads TGTGCCAGCAGCTTAGTCGGCAGGTACAATCAGCCCCAGCATTTT.

The chain has TRBV30 and TRBJ1-1; a possible D gene is TRBD1 (5 bases). The V and J ends lost 5 bases and 7 bases respectively, with 20 bases between them. CDR1 and CDR2 from the germline V gene are GTSNPN and SVGIG (reference sequence). The CDR3 has 14 residues. CDR3 DNA: TGTGCCTGGGGCCGACACGACGGGGGGTATGAAGCTTTCTTT. This sequence encodes CAWGRHDGGYEAFF.

The chain links TRBV5-1 to TRBJ2-1; a possible D gene is TRBD1 (6 bases). CDR3 size: 17 residues. Trimming pared 7 bases from V and 1 base from J, leaving 21 bases between. CDR1 SGHRS and CDR2 YFSETQ come from the germline V gene. The CDR3 sequence: CASGVTTQGRSYNEQFF. In DNA, the CDR3 is TGCGCCAGCGGAGTCACGACGCAGGGGAGATCCTACAATGAGCAGTTCTTC.

This rearrangement joins TRBV7-2 to TRBJ2-7; no definite D call. Germline V gives CDR1 SGHTA, CDR2 FQGNSA. Trimming shortened V by 5 bases and J by 7 bases, and 12 bases separated the two germline ends. The CDR3 has 12 residues. CDR3 sequence: CASSAQRKEQYF. In DNA form, the CDR3 reads TGTGCCAGCAGCGCGCAGCGTAAAGAGCAGTACTTC.

J is TRBJ1-2 and V is TRBV27, with no clear D. The ends were cut back, 3 bases at V and 8 bases at J, with 16 bases in the middle. The CDR3 sequence is 14 residues long. Germline CDR1 and CDR2: MNHEY and SMNVEV (reference sequence). The CDR3 bases are TGTGCCAGCAGTTTTGATTGGGCGGCGGGGGGCTACACCTTC. Protein: CASSFDWAAGGYTF.

V is TRBV3-1 (or the pseudogene TRBV3-2) and J is TRBJ2-1; 9 bases fit TRBD1. The germline gives CDR1 LGHDT, CDR2 YNNKEL (reference sequence). CDR3 length: 17 residues. The J segment lost 8 bases and the V segment lost 2 bases, leaving 13 bases of the junction unmatched. This CDR3 is CASSQLRREDRGHEQFF. The CDR3 DNA sequence: TGTGCCAGCAGCCAACTACGGCGTGAGGACAGGGGCCATGAGCAGTTCTTC.

V gene TRBV29-1 combines with J gene TRBJ1-2; TRBD1 might be the D (6 bases). The CDR3 consists of 13 residues. V was shortened by 7 bases and J by 4 bases, with 16 bases between the two germline ends. Germline CDR1 reads SQVTM; CDR2 reads ANQGSEA. The CDR3 nucleotides read TGCAGCGGAGGGGGTTCGGAAGTCTATGGCTACACCTTC. Its translation is CSGGGSEVYGYTF. Complete variable domain (other parts from reference TRBV29-1 and TRBJ1-2): SAVISQKPSRDICQRGTSLTIQCQVDSQVTMMFWYRQQPGQSLTLIATANQGSEATYESGFVIDKFPISRPNLTFSTLTVSNMSPEDSSIYLCSGGGSEVYGYTFGSGTRLTVV.

The rearrangement uses TRBV24-1 and TRBJ1-2; the D is unclear. CDR3 size: 14 residues. Per germline, CDR1 KGHDR and CDR2 SFDVKD. V dropped 5 bases and J dropped 4 bases, with 13 bases sitting between them. The CDR3 here is CATSGPGSAYGYTF. CDR3 in DNA: TGTGCCACCAGTGGTCCCGGGTCGGCCTATGGCTACACCTTC.

This sequence joins TRBV4-1 and TRBJ2-6; 9 nucleotides line up with TRBD2. The CDR3 extends over 19 amino acids. The germline CDR1 and CDR2 sequences are MGHRA and YSYEKL. V lost 1 base, J lost 2 bases, and 9 bases stayed unmatched. This CDR3 is CASSQAIGREGPGANVLTF. CDR3 in DNA: TGCGCCAGCAGCCAAGCGATTGGGCGGGAGGGCCCTGGGGCCAACGTCCTGACTTTC.

This sequence joins TRBV5-4 and TRBJ1-3; 8 nucleotides line up with TRBD1. CDR1 and CDR2 from the germline V gene are SGHNT and YYREEE (reference sequence). V lost 4 bases and J lost 0; bases outside the gene matches: 12. This CDR3 has 18 residues. The chain's CDR3 is CASSLTGTGYFSGNTIYF. The CDR3 nucleotides are TGTGCCAGCAGCCTGACCGGGACAGGCTACTTCTCTGGAAACACCATATATTTT.

The chain employs TRBV9 and TRBJ2-1; D perhaps matches TRBD2 (6 bases). The CDR3 runs to 16 residues. The V and J ends lost 3 bases and 5 bases respectively, with 18 bases between them. Germline lookup yields CDR1 SGDLS and CDR2 YYNGEE. This chain's CDR3 is CASSGRVERKNNEQFF. The CDR3, as DNA: TGTGCCAGCAGCGGGAGGGTCGAGCGGAAAAACAATGAGCAGTTCTTC. Filled out from reference TRBV9 and TRBJ2-1, the complete variable domain reads DSGVTQTPKHLITATGQRVTLRCSPRSGDLSVYWYQQSLDQGLQFLIQYYNGEERAKGNILERFSAQQFPDLHSELNLSSLELGDSALYFCASSGRVERKNNEQFFGPGTRLTVL.

The chain carries TRBV5-8 and TRBJ2-1; D unresolved. This CDR3 has 16 residues. V was trimmed by 4 bases and J by 6 bases, leaving 20 bases between them. The germline V gene has CDR1 SGHTS and CDR2 YDEGEE. In DNA form, the CDR3 reads TGTGCCAGCAGCCCGAGACTCGTCCGAACCACCAATGAGCAGTTCTTC. Its translation is CASSPRLVRTTNEQFF.

The J gene is TRBJ1-2, the V gene TRBV6-6; unclear D gene. CDR3 size: 14 residues. V was trimmed by 2 bases and J by 1 base, leaving 8 bases between them. The V gene's germline CDR1 is MNHNY and CDR2 SVGAGI (reference sequence). The CDR3 region is CASSYAAVNYGYTF. Written as DNA, the CDR3 is TGTGCCAGCAGTTACGCGGCGGTTAACTATGGCTACACCTTC.

V usage is TRBV19 and J usage is TRBJ1-6; TRBD1 matches 7 bases. Germline CDR1 LNHDA, CDR2 SQIVND (reference sequence). The CDR3 is made up of 13 amino acids. V lost 10 bases to trimming and J lost 7 bases; unmatched junction nucleotides: 7. DNA for the CDR3: TGTGCCACCTCCGGGACAGCAAATTCACCCCTCCACTTT. Translated, it gives CATSGTANSPLHF.

This chain uses TRBV7-8 with TRBJ2-1; 14 bases match TRBD2. Trimming at V came to 5 bases and at J to 9 bases, leaving 9 bases not matched to a gene. Germline V gene sequence: CDR1 SGHVS, CDR2 FQNEAQ. This CDR3 region has 16 residues. CDR3 sequence: CASSPTSGRASVEQFF. In DNA, the CDR3 is TGTGCCAGCAGCCCGACTAGCGGGAGGGCCTCGGTTGAGCAGTTCTTC.

About this clone itself: Different DNA sequences within this sample yield the same CDR3. The chain employs TRBV30 and TRBJ2-7, with TRBD2 identical over 9 bases. V gave up 4 bases and J gave up 2 bases; unmatched junction bases: 0. Germline CDR1 reads GTSNPN; CDR2 reads SVGIG (reference sequence). This CDR3 spans 12 amino acids. CDR3 sequence reads: CAWTSGAYEQYF. In DNA form, the CDR3 reads TGTGCCTGGACTAGCGGGGCCTACGAGCAGTACTTC.

This clone was detected only a few times. V usage is TRBV7-8 and J usage is TRBJ1-4; a possible D gene is TRBD1 (5 bases). V lost 6 bases to trimming and J lost 6 bases, with 14 bases between them. CDR1 and CDR2 (germline): SGHVS, FQNEAQ. The CDR3 sequence is 14 residues long. The CDR3 nucleotides read TGTGCCAGCAGAGATGTGGTAGGGGATGAAAAACTGTTTTTT. Amino acids: CASRDVVGDEKLFF.

The rearrangement links TRBV19 to TRBJ2-5; 11 bases map to TRBD1. This CDR3 is built from 17 residues. V shed 4 bases and J 5 bases; nucleotides not matched to a gene: 12. CDR1 and CDR2 from the germline V gene are LNHDA and SQIVND (reference sequence). The CDR3 protein is CASSRIEGQGARETQYF. CDR3 coding DNA: TGTGCCAGTAGTAGGATCGAAGGACAGGGGGCGAGGGAGACCCAGTACTTC.

The chain employs TRBV2 and TRBJ1-5; 7 positions match TRBD1. CDR1 and CDR2 (germline): SNHLY, FYNNEI. The CDR3 has 13 amino acids. V trimming: 7 bases; J trimming: 4 bases; junction bases outside the gene matches: 4. The CDR3 reads CASNRDRNQPQHF. Written as DNA, the CDR3 is TGTGCCAGCAACCGGGACAGAAATCAGCCCCAGCATTTT. Drawing the rest from reference TRBV2 and TRBJ1-5, the complete variable domain is EPEVTQTPSHQVTQMGQEVILRCVPISNHLYFYWYRQILGQKVEFLVSFYNNEISEKSEIFDDQFSVERPDGSNFTLKIRSTKLEDSAMYFCASNRDRNQPQHFGDGTRLSIL.

The V and J genes are TRBV6-2 or TRBV6-3 and TRBJ2-3; 11 bases are shared with TRBD1. The V gene end was trimmed by 5 bases and the J gene end by 6 bases; junction bases not matched to a gene: 7. The CDR3 loop spans 15 amino acids. Germline loops: CDR1 MNHEY, CDR2 SVGEGT. The CDR3 nucleotides read TGTGCCAGCAGTCCGCCGGACAGGGGGCTCGATACGCAGTATTTT. This sequence encodes CASSPPDRGLDTQYF.

The chain couples TRBV5-1 to TRBJ2-1; a weak D match, TRBD2 (6 bases). Germline loops: CDR1 SGHRS, CDR2 YFSETQ. V was clipped by 5 bases and J by 1 base, with 13 bases between them. The CDR3 is 15 residues long. DNA for the CDR3: TGCGCCAGCAGTCCCGGGACTGGATCCTACAATGAGCAGTTCTTC. Amino acid sequence: CASSPGTGSYNEQFF.

V gene TRBV28 combines with J gene TRBJ1-6, with a weak D call TRBD1 (5 bases). Trimming cost V 1 base and J 6 bases, with 16 bases left between them. CDR3 length: 17 residues. Germline lookup yields CDR1 MDHEN and CDR2 SYDVKM. The CDR3 region is CASSLSSGGPFNSPLHF. In nucleotides, the CDR3 is TGTGCCAGCAGTTTATCCTCCGGGGGACCATTTAATTCACCCCTCCACTTT.

The chain joins TRBV18 to TRBJ2-1; the match to TRBD1 covers 7 bases. Trimming removed 0 bases from V and 9 bases from J; junction bases left unmatched: 11. CDR1 is KGHSH, CDR2 LQKENI, per germline. The CDR3 consists of 16 residues. CDR3 DNA sequence: TGTGCCAGCTCACCACCGGCACAGGGGTACTTGGGTGAGCAGTTCTTC. Translating it yields CASSPPAQGYLGEQFF.